This record covers a single TCR beta chain. No antigen is known for it. Blood sampling was done at baseline, cycle 4 day 1, and cycle 7 day 1. Repertoires were generated with immunoSEQ multiplex PCR, while TCRdb's copy carries only in-frame clones and drops some. Among 55,000 to 85,000 clones listed, 75% to 90% were seen once. The sample is drawn from a study of OX40 agonist ivuxolimab in advanced cancers. Whole-study context: The study gave patients intravenous ivuxolimab at 0.01 to 10 mg/kg every 2 weeks.

V shed 5 bases, J shed 9 bases, and the junction held 9 bases outside the gene matches. The CDR3 has 16 residues. The germline V gene encodes CDR1 SEHNR and CDR2 FQNEAQ (reference sequence). Study-level points and caveats: More expanded clones were seen, on average, in CD8+ T cells than in CD4+.

The chain joins TRBV7-9 to TRBJ2-1; 14 bases line up with TRBD2. The origin of this receptor is an adult with an advanced solid tumor such as melanoma, head and neck, liver or kidney cancer. The sequencing used CD4+ or CD8+ T cells sorted from blood, collected in a trial of the OX40 agonist ivuxolimab. The CDR3 DNA sequence: TGTGCCAGCAGCGCCGGGACTAGCGGGGGTCCATTTGAGCAGTTCTTC. Translated, it gives CASSAGTSGGPFEQFF.